This TCR beta chain was documented in a study of cytomegalovirus exposure and HLA in healthy donors. Points from the study as a whole: Segments of the TCR beta V type were, in most cases, productive about 87% or about 30% of the time in an earlier analysis.

The CDR3 sequence is 15 residues long. Trimming pared 0 bases from V and 3 bases from J, leaving 10 bases between. Germline V CDR1 and CDR2: SGHNT, YYREEE (reference sequence). Concerning this clone: Its specificity is not known.

PCR involved 60 Vbeta and 13 Jbeta primers. Using immunoSEQ multiplex PCR, the repertoire was profiled, and TCRdb retains in-frame clones only, with some absent. Its table records just over 200,000 clones. Material for sequencing was PBMCs. This TCR derives from a girl aged 2 to 9 in good health and CMV-seropositive. The rearrangement uses TRBV5-4 and TRBJ2-1; D might be TRBD2 (6 bases). The DNA of the CDR3 is TGTGCCAGCAGCTTGGATAGCGGAAACTACAATGAGCAGTTCTTC. This gives the protein CASSLDSGNYNEQFF.